This TCR beta chain originates from a study of blood T cells in healthy people across ages. Study-wide points: A roughly linear age-dependent decrease characterized TCR beta diversity per million T cells. The study could not conclusively compare naive and antigen-experienced cells, given its unsorted PBMCs.

V gave up 8 bases and J gave up 4 bases, with 12 bases separating them. This CDR3 has 14 residues. Details on this clonotype: Its specificity is not known.

The use of a sample-barcoded 5' primer and a J-beta primer mix characterized a second PCR of roughly 7 to 11 cycles. MiXCR, applied by TCRdb to the 5' RACE reads, yields one record per CDR3 protein. Here the sample spans about 780,000 distinct CDR3 sequences, 35% to 50% being singletons. Caucasian, healthy and from Russia, the donors were aged between roughly 6 and 100. At least 7 million PBMCs were isolated per sample. The source is a man aged 80 or over in good health. The sequenced sample consisted of blood. The chain is built from TRBV12-3 or TRBV12-4 and TRBJ1-6, with D hard to call. Here the CDR3 reads CASRQGFYNSPLHF. Here the CDR3 DNA reads TGTGCCAGCCGGCAAGGGTTTTATAATTCACCCCTCCACTTT.